This entry lists 12 T cell receptor beta chains sequenced from one sample in a study of blood T cells in healthy people across ages. The authors ran a second PCR of roughly 6 to 12 cycles using a sample-barcoded 5' primer and a J-beta primer mix. TCRdb redid the calling of the 5' RACE reads with MiXCR, one entry per CDR3 protein. The table lists around 1,000,000 distinct CDR3 sequences, roughly 24% of them singletons, with 0.65% to 0.95% in the top ten. These data were also filed under a second study, of T cells of mothers and their children.

Source material: blood. The receptor set was obtained from a girl aged 2 to 10 in good health.

V gene TRBV9 combines with J gene TRBJ2-5, with a weak D call TRBD1 (6 bases). The DNA matches TRBJ2-7 better at its end, which makes the J call doubtful. Looked up from germline, CDR1 is SGDLS and CDR2 is YYNGEE. The CDR3 consists of 14 residues. The CDR3 sequence: CASSKLGQSYEQYF. For the CDR3, the DNA is TGTGCCAGCAGCAAATTAGGACAGAGCTACGAGCAGTACTTC.

A few counts support this clonotype. The chain couples TRBV4-1 to TRBJ2-4; D tentatively reads TRBD1 or TRBD2 (5 bases each). Germline V gene lookup returns CDR1 MGHRA and CDR2 YSYEKL. Trimming took 2 bases from V and 1 from J, leaving 12 bases between them. The CDR3 is 16 residues long. CDR3 residues: CASSQREGAAKNIQYF. The CDR3 nucleotides read TGCGCCAGCAGCCAACGGGAAGGGGCGGCCAAAAACATTCAGTACTTC.

The chain has TRBV9 and TRBJ2-7, with D unclear. Germline V gives CDR1 SGDLS, CDR2 YYNGEE. The CDR3 loop spans 17 amino acids. V lost 1 base and J 3 bases, leaving 20 bases between the germline ends. For the CDR3, the DNA is TGTGCCAGCAGCGTAATTTATGGGGTCCGCAGCTACTACGAGCAGTACTTC. Translated, it gives CASSVIYGVRSYYEQYF.

In this sample, this clonotype turned up a few times. The V gene is TRBV20-1, the J gene TRBJ2-5; D is ambiguous. The J call is doubtful: the DNA matches TRBJ2-1 better. Germline CDR1 reads DFQATT; CDR2 reads SNEGSKA (reference sequence). The CDR3 covers 14 residues. CDR3 bases: TGCAGTGCTAGTAGGGCCGCTGAATCCAATGAGCAGTTCTTC. It translates to CSASRAAESNEQFF.

The CDR3 DNA reads as TGTGCCAGCAGCCAGACACTAGCGGGCATTTACGAGCAGTACTTC. Translating gives CASSQTLAGIYEQYF. This chain uses TRBV27 with TRBJ2-7; TRBD2 matches at 9 bases. The junction had 10 bases not matched to a gene; V was cut back by 6 bases and J by 4 bases. The CDR3 has 15 residues. Germline V CDR1 and CDR2: MNHEY, SMNVEV (reference sequence).

This clonotype was counted between two and nine times. In DNA, the CDR3 is TGTGCCAGCAGTTACGGGCAGGTCTATGGCTACACCTTC. Translating gives CASSYGQVYGYTF. J is TRBJ1-2 and V is TRBV6-5, with D unclear. The CDR3 totals 13 residues. The germline gives CDR1 MNHEY, CDR2 SVGAGI. V was clipped by 2 bases and J by 4 bases, with 8 bases between them.

This chain joins TRBV5-1 and TRBJ2-7, with D possibly matching TRBD2 (5 bases). Germline V gene data show CDR1 as SGHRS and CDR2 as YFSETQ. Between the trimmed V and J ends, which lost 0 bases and 5 bases, there was a span of 15 bases. CDR3 length: 15 residues. The CDR3: CASSLVPGSPDEQYF. In DNA form, the CDR3 reads TGCGCCAGCAGCTTGGTACCGGGAAGTCCTGACGAGCAGTACTTC.

This clonotype turned up a few times. The rearrangement uses TRBV4-1 and TRBJ1-1; 7 bases are a match to TRBD1. Germline trimming cut 4 bases from V and 3 bases from J; bases unmatched to any gene: 5. The CDR3 spans 14 residues. In germline, CDR1 is MGHRA, CDR2 YSYEKL. In DNA, the CDR3 is TGCGCCAGCAGCCGGGCAGGGGGGGACACTGAAGCTTTCTTT. Translating it yields CASSRAGGDTEAFF.

This clonotype has only a few counts. V usage is TRBV6-5 and J usage is TRBJ1-3, with TRBD1 identical over 7 bases. V gave up 4 bases and J gave up 2 bases; unmatched junction bases: 5. Germline V CDR1 and CDR2: MNHEY, SVGAGI. This CDR3 region has 15 residues. The DNA for the CDR3 is TGTGCCAGCAGTTGGGGACAGATTCCTGGAAACACCATATATTTT. It codes for CASSWGQIPGNTIYF.

The CDR3 sequence: CASSFGDRDLYEQYF. The DNA of the CDR3 is TGCGCCAGCAGCTTCGGAGACCGAGACCTCTACGAGCAGTACTTC. The chain couples TRBV5-1 to TRBJ2-7; D is unresolved. The CDR3 has 15 residues. The ends were cut back, 2 bases at V and 3 bases at J, with 15 bases in the middle. CDR1 and CDR2 (germline): SGHRS, YFSETQ.

CDR3 loop: CASSLEGIPNGYTF. The CDR3, as DNA: TGTGCCAGCAGCTTAGAGGGGATCCCCAATGGCTACACCTTC. The chain employs TRBV7-9 and TRBJ1-2, with D possibly matching TRBD1 (5 bases). V dropped 1 base and J dropped 6 bases, with 12 bases sitting between them. Germline V CDR1 and CDR2: SEHNR, FQNEAQ (reference sequence). The CDR3 runs to 14 residues.

The sample holds a few counts of this clonotype. The chain is built from TRBV12-3 or TRBV12-4 and TRBJ2-5; D is uncertain. V was shortened by 4 bases and J by 7 bases, with 16 bases between the two germline ends. The CDR3 consists of 14 residues. The CDR3 DNA sequence: TGTGCCAGCAGTTCGTTAGGGCCTTCGCGGACCCAGTACTTC. The encoded protein is CASSSLGPSRTQYF.